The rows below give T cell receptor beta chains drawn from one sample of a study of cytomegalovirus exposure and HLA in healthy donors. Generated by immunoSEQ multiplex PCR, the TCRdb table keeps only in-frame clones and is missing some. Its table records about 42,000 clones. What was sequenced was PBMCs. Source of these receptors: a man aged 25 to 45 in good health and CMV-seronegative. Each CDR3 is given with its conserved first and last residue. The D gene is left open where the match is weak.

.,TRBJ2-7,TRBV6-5,TGTGCCAGCAGTCTAGGATTTACCCCCTACGAGCAGTACTTC,CASSLGFTPYEQYF
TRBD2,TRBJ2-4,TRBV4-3,TGCGCCAGCAGGCGCGGACTAGCGGGAAGAAACATTCAGTACTTC,CASRRGLAGRNIQYF
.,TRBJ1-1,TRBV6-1,TGTGCGACCGACAGGAACACTGAAGCTTTCTTT,CATDRNTEAFF
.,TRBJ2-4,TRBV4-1,TGCGCCAGCAGCCAACTCCGGGACGGGAGATACATTCAGTACTTC,CASSQLRDGRYIQYF
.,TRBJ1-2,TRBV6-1,TGTGCCAGCAGTTTGGGGGAGCCGGGGGTTTGGGGCTACACCTTC,CASSLGEPGVWGYTF
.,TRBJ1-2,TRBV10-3,TGTGCCATCAGTGAGTTAGCAAGGAACTATGGCTACACCTTC,CAISELARNYGYTF
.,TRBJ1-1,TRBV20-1,TGCAGTGCTAGTCGCGGGCCTCAAGCTTTCTTT,CSASRGPQAFF
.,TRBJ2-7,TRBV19,TGTGCCAGTGTAGACAATGCCTACGAGCAGTACTTC,CASVDNAYEQYF
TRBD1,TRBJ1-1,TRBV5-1,TGCGCCAGCAGCGTGGGACAGGGGTGGACTGAAGCTTTCTTT,CASSVGQGWTEAFF
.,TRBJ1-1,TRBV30,TGTGCCTGGAGTCTGGGCAACCCCGAAGCTTTCTTT,CAWSLGNPEAFF
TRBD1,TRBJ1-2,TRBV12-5,TGTGCTAGTGGTTTTCCCCAGGGACAGCAAGAAGAAAGGGGCTACACCTTC,CASGFPQGQQEERGYTF
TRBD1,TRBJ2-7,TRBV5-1,TGCGCCAGCAGCTTCGGACAGGACTACGAGCAGTACTTC,CASSFGQDYEQYF
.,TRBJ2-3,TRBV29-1,TGCAGCGTTGAAGATCGTTTCAGGAGCACAGATACGCAGTATTTT,CSVEDRFRSTDTQYF
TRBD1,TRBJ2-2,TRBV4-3,TGCGCCAGCAGCCAGAGTCCGACAGGGAATACCGGGGAGCTGTTTTTT,CASSQSPTGNTGELFF
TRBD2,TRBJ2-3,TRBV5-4,TGTGCCAGCAGCTTCCGACGGGAGGGGGCAGATACGCAGTATTTT,CASSFRREGADTQYF
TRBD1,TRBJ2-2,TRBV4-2,TGTGCCAGCAGCCAAGATGCACAGGGGGGTTCGAACACCGGGGAGCTGTTTTTT,CASSQDAQGGSNTGELFF
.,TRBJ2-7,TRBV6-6,TGTGCCAGCAGCGCACCACAGGGACTAACGACCTACGAGCAGTACTTC,CASSAPQGLTTYEQYF
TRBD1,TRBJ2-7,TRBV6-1,TGTGCCAGCAGTGAAAGGACAGGGGGCAACGAGCAGTACTTC,CASSERTGGNEQYF
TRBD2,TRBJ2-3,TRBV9,TGTGCCAGCAGCGTAGGTTCTAGCGGAGATACGCAGTATTTT,CASSVGSSGDTQYF
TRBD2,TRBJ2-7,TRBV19,TGTGCCAGTAGTATGGGCGGGAGGGTCTCCTACGAGCAGTACTTC,CASSMGGRVSYEQYF
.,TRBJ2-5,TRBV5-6,TGTGCCAGCAGCTCCACAGGGATCGAGACCCAGTACTTC,CASSSTGIETQYF
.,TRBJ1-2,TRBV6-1,TGTGCCAGCCGGCCAGGGAACTATGGCTACACCTTC,CASRPGNYGYTF
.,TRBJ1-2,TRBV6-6,TGTGCCTCCGGGACAAGGAACTATGGCTACACCTTC,CASGTRNYGYTF
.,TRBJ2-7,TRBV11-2,TGTGCCAGCAGCTTATATATTACCTACGAGCAGTACTTC,CASSLYITYEQYF
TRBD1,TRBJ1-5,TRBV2,TGTGCCAGCAGGGACAGGGAGCGAGATCAGCCCCAGCATTTT,CASRDRERDQPQHF
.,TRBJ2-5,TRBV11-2,TGTGCCAGCAGCTTACTACGGGGTCTAGAGACCCAGTACTTC,CASSLLRGLETQYF
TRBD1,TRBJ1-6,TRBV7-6,TGTGCCAGTAGATACGGGACAGCGGATTCACCCCTCCACTTT,CASRYGTADSPLHF
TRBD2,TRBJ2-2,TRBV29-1,TGCAGCGTTGAAACTAGCGGGAGGGACACCGGGGAGCTGTTTTTT,CSVETSGRDTGELFF
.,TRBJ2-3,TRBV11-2,TGTGCCAGCTCTATCCCCGTAGCGGCCAGCACAGATACGCAGTATTTT,CASSIPVAASTDTQYF
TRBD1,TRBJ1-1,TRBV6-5,TGTGCCAGCAGTTACCAGGGGGCAAGGACTGAAGCTTTCTTT,CASSYQGARTEAFF
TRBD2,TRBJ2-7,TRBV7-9,TGTGCCAGCAGCTTAGCCGGTGGTTCTAGCGGGACATACGAGCAGTACTTC,CASSLAGGSSGTYEQYF
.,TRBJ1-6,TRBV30,TGTGCCTGGAGTCAGAACCGGGATTCACCCCTCCACTTT,CAWSQNRDSPLHF
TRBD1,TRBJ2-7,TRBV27,TGTGCCAGCAGTCCAACGCCCACAGGGGGAGCCAACTACGAGCAGTACTTC,CASSPTPTGGANYEQYF
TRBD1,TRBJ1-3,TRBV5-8,TGTGCCAGCAGCTTTAACAGGGGGCGGTTTGCTGGAAACACCATATATTTT,CASSFNRGRFAGNTIYF
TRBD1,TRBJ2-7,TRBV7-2,TGTGCCAGCAGCTCTGACCGGGACAGTGGCGAGCAGTACTTC,CASSSDRDSGEQYF
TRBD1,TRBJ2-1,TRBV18,TGTGCCAGCTCCCCACAGGGGGTATCCTACAATGAGCAGTTCTTC,CASSPQGVSYNEQFF
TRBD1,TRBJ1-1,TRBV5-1,TGCGCCAGCAGCATCCGACAGGGTCTGCACACTGAAGCTTTCTTT,CASSIRQGLHTEAFF
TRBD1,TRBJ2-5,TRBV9,TGTGCCAGCAGCGTAGGGGACAGGGAGGGAGAAGAGACCCAGTACTTC,CASSVGDREGEETQYF
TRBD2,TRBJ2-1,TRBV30,TGTGCCTGGAACCTAGGACTAGCGGGACGGGATGAGCAGTTCTTC,CAWNLGLAGRDEQFF
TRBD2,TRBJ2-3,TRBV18,TGTGCCAGCTCACCGCTGGGACTAGCATGGGAGGCAGATACGCAGTATTTT,CASSPLGLAWEADTQYF
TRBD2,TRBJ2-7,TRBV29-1,TGCAGCGTGTCCCCGCTTTTAGCGGGAGGGCCCTACGAGCAGTACTTC,CSVSPLLAGGPYEQYF
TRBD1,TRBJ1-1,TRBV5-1,TGCGCCAGCACCTCGACTGGGACAGTTGCCCTGAACACTGAAGCTTTCTTT,CASTSTGTVALNTEAFF
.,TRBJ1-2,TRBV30,TGTGCCTGGAGTGTAGCTGGGCTGGCTAACTATGGCTACACCTTC,CAWSVAGLANYGYTF
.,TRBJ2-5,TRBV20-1,TGCAGTGCTAGAGACCGGGAGACCCAGTACTTC,CSARDRETQYF
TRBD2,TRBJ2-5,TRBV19,TGTGCCAGTAGTATAGTACCCGGGACTAGCAAAGAGACCCAGTACTTC,CASSIVPGTSKETQYF
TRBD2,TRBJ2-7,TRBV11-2,TGTGCCAGCAGCCCCCGACCCGGGACTAGCTACGAGCAGTACTTC,CASSPRPGTSYEQYF
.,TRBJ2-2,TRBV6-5,TGTGCCAGCAGCGGGGGAGTGGATAGGAACGGGGAGCTGTTTTTT,CASSGGVDRNGELFF
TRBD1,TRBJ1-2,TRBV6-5,TGTGCCAGCAGTCACAGGGGACATGGCTACACCTTC,CASSHRGHGYTF
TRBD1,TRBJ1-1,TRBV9,TGTGCCAGCAGCCGGGACAGGGGGCGCACTGAAGCTTTCTTT,CASSRDRGRTEAFF
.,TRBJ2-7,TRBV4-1,TGCGCCAGCAGCCGGTACAGACAGTCCACCTACTACGAGCAGTACTTC,CASSRYRQSTYYEQYF
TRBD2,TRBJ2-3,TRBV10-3,TGTGCCATCAGTGGCCGGACTAGCGGGAGCACAGATACGCAGTATTTT,CAISGRTSGSTDTQYF
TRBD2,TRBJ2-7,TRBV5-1,TGCGCCAGCAGGACCGGGCTAGCGGGATTTAAGGGCTACGAGCAGTACTTC,CASRTGLAGFKGYEQYF
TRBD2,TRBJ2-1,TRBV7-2,TGTGCCAGCAGCCGTCTAGCGGGAGGGATATACAATGAGCAGTTCTTC,CASSRLAGGIYNEQFF
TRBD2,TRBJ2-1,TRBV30,TGTGCCTGGAATCCTAGCGGAGATCCTTACAATGAGCAGTTCTTC,CAWNPSGDPYNEQFF
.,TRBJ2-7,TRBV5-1,TGCGCCAGCAGCTTGGGGATCGTCCGGGGCTACGAGCAGTACTTC,CASSLGIVRGYEQYF
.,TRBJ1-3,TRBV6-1,TGTGCCAGCAGTGTCTCCGAGGAGTCCTCTGGAAACACCATATATTTT,CASSVSEESSGNTIYF
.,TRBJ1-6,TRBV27,TGTGCCAGCAGTCGGACACCGAGTAATTCACCCCTCCACTTT,CASSRTPSNSPLHF
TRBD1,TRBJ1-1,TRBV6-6,TGTGCCAGCAGTCCCCCGGGACAGGTCCCTAACACTGAAGCTTTCTTT,CASSPPGQVPNTEAFF
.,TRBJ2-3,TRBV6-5,TGTGCCAGCAGTTATCGGGGCACAGATACGCAGTATTTT,CASSYRGTDTQYF